This TCR beta chain was sequenced in a study of T-cell reconstitution after alpha-beta-depleted transplantation in children. With 3 bases clipped from V and 2 bases from J, the junction kept 11 bases outside the gene matches. Looked up from germline, CDR1 is DFQATT and CDR2 is SNEGSKA (reference sequence). The CDR3 is 17 residues long. The TCRbeta library was prepared with unique molecular identifiers. Each CDR3 protein gets one entry after TCRdb re-called the PCR reads with MiXCR. The table has 670,000 or so distinct CDR3 sequences, about an eighth seen once; the top ten hold around 0.8%. This TCR came from a girl between 2 and 10 years old with congenital amegakaryocytic thrombocytopenia, due to receive a stem cell transplant. The V gene is TRBV20-1, the J gene TRBJ2-5, with 11 bases lining up with TRBD2. The sample here was PBMCs, taken before TCRalphabeta/CD19-depleted stem cell transplant. CDR3 protein: CSASPPTSGSGQETQYF. CDR3 nucleotide sequence: TGCAGTGCTAGCCCCCCTACTAGCGGGAGTGGGCAAGAGACCCAGTACTTC.